The 24 T cell receptor beta chains below all came from one sample that was sequenced in a study of T cells in Graves' hyperthyroidism and ophthalmopathy. Amplification of TCR beta CDR3 regions was performed using RNA transcripts as template. Initially, a first-round RT-PCR of the TCR CDR3 employed the HTBI primer set. One entry per CDR3 protein results from TCRdb running MiXCR on the multiplex PCR reads. Among around 700,000 distinct CDR3 sequences listed, roughly a third were seen once. The sample taken for sequencing was blood. The receptors originated from a woman in her thirties or forties with Graves' hyperthyroidism.

This chain links TRBV6-5 with TRBJ2-2; 10 bases line up with TRBD1. The CDR3 sequence is 16 residues long. Germline CDR1 reads MNHEY; CDR2 reads SVGAGI. With V trimmed by 2 bases and J by 2 bases, 2 bases remained unmatched. The CDR3 nucleotides are TGTGCCAGCAGTTACGGGACAGGGGTAAACACCGGGGAGCTGTTTTTT. Translation: CASSYGTGVNTGELFF.

In regard to this clonotype: One end of the junction is discordant with germline, which a read error may explain. This sequence joins TRBV7-2 and TRBJ2-5, with TRBD2 as a possible D gene (5 bases). This CDR3 is built from 17 residues. Germline CDR1 reads SGHTA; CDR2 reads FQGNSA. CDR3 loop: CASSQDPPREGRETQYF. CDR3 DNA sequence: TGCGCCAGCAGCCAAGATCCACCTCGAGAGGGCCGGGAGACCCAGTACTTC.

This clonotype showed up just a few times. V and J are TRBV11-2 and TRBJ2-7; D gene unclear. The CDR3 extends over 16 amino acids. The V end lost 5 bases, the J end lost 0 bases, and 17 bases lay between the germline ends. CDR1 and CDR2 (germline): SGHAT, FQNNGV. The CDR3 sequence is CASSPIWAGGSYEQYF. Here the CDR3 DNA reads TGTGCCAGCAGCCCAATTTGGGCTGGTGGCTCCTACGAGCAGTACTTC.

This clonotype appeared many times. The gene calls are TRBV5-1 and TRBJ1-1, with D perhaps matching TRBD1 (5 bases). Germline CDR1 reads SGHRS; CDR2 reads YFSETQ. This CDR3 has 14 amino acids. V was clipped by 4 bases and J by 2 bases, with 12 bases between them. CDR3 loop: CASSPYGANTEAFF. In DNA form, the CDR3 reads TGCGCCAGCAGCCCATATGGGGCAAACACTGAAGCTTTCTTT.

There are many counts of this clonotype. J is TRBJ1-3 and V is TRBV25-1; TRBD1 might be the D (6 bases). CDR3 length: 18 amino acids. With 1 base removed from V and 0 bases from J, the gap between germline ends came to 16 bases. Germline CDR1 is MGHDK and CDR2 is SYGVNS. The CDR3 region has the DNA TGTGCCAGCAGTGAATTTGGGGGCAGTACTAGCTCTGGAAACACCATATATTTT. This gives the protein CASSEFGGSTSSGNTIYF.

The chain is built from TRBV6-2 or TRBV6-3 and TRBJ1-5; D not resolved. V lost 2 bases to trimming and J lost 7 bases, with 9 bases between them. Germline V gene sequence: CDR1 MNHEY, CDR2 SVGEGT. CDR3 size: 13 residues. This CDR3 reads CASSYGWTQPQHF. CDR3 in DNA: TGTGCCAGCAGTTACGGCTGGACCCAGCCCCAGCATTTT.

In regard to this clonotype: The conserved closing phenylalanine or tryptophan is absent in this CDR3, likely reflecting a read error. The DNA is left out, because the CDR3 cannot be placed on it with certainty; the CDR3 is given as TCRdb lists it. The J gene is TRBJ1-5, the V gene TRBV3-2; the table gives TRBD1 as D, unverified against the DNA. TRBV3-2 is noted as a pseudogene. Including both end residues, the CDR3 is 15 amino acids long. CDR3 in amino acids: CASSQDPQDHQPQHS.

With regard to this clonotype: Sequence at one end of the junction differs from germline and may be a read error. This chain joins TRBV11-2 and TRBJ1-1; D is undetermined. Germline loops: CDR1 SGHAT, CDR2 FQNNGV. This CDR3 contains 11 residues. CDR3 nucleotide sequence: TGTGCCAGCAGCTTAGCTACTGAAGCTTGCTTT. Translating gives CASSLATEACF.

This clonotype was detected once. The chain combines TRBV20-1 with TRBJ1-5, with 8 bases matching TRBD1. This CDR3 contains 10 residues. Germline lookup yields CDR1 DFQATT and CDR2 SNEGSKA (reference sequence). Written as DNA, the CDR3 is TGCAGCCACAGGGGGCAGCCCCAGCATTTT. It specifies CSHRGQPQHF.

Notes on this clonotype: A much bigger clone sits one base away, suggesting this may be a read error. This CDR3 reads CSARRQGNYGCTF. The CDR3 nucleotides are TGCAGTGCTAGGAGACAGGGGAACTATGGCTGCACCTTC. The chain recombines TRBV20-1 with TRBJ1-2; TRBD1 matches at 8 bases. CDR3 size: 13 residues. Germline assignment: CDR1 DFQATT and CDR2 SNEGSKA (reference sequence).

This clonotype came up once. The J gene is TRBJ1-5, the V gene TRBV29-1; possibly TRBD1 for D (5 bases). This CDR3 comprises 13 residues. The germline gives CDR1 SQVTM, CDR2 ANQGSEA. V shed 4 bases and J shed 6 bases, with 13 bases lying between them. CDR3 DNA sequence: TGCAGCGTTGTAGTAACAGGTAGTCAGCCCCAGCATTTT. Its translation is CSVVVTGSQPQHF. The whole variable domain, remainder taken from reference TRBV29-1 and TRBJ1-5, is SAVISQKPSRDICQRGTSLTIQCQVDSQVTMMFWYRQQPGQSLTLIATANQGSEATYESGFVIDKFPISRPNLTFSTLTVSNMSPEDSSIYLCSVVVTGSQPQHFGDGTRLSIL.

V and J are TRBV7-2 and TRBJ2-2; TRBD2 matches 8 bases. Looked up from germline, CDR1 is SGHTA and CDR2 is FQGNSA. V dropped 5 bases and J dropped 3; count of bases not matched to a gene: 8. The CDR3 has 16 residues. The CDR3 region is CASSHGGGQDTGELFF. The CDR3 DNA follows: TGTGCCAGCAGCCACGGGGGGGGCCAGGACACCGGGGAGCTGTTTTTT.

This clonotype has more than one count but fewer than ten. The CDR3 DNA follows: TGTGCCAGCAGGCGTTCTAGCGGGTACGACGAGCAGTACTTC. This encodes CASRRSSGYDEQYF. The chain combines TRBV6-5 with TRBJ2-7, with 8 nucleotides matching TRBD2. In germline, CDR1 is MNHEY, CDR2 SVGAGI. The CDR3 loop spans 14 amino acids. J gave up 5 bases and V 6 bases, and 9 bases lay outside the gene matches.

This clonotype appeared many times. The chain has TRBV11-2 and TRBJ1-4; D gene uncertain. The CDR3 sequence is 14 residues long. The germline gives CDR1 SGHAT, CDR2 FQNNGV. V was trimmed by 5 bases and J by 0 bases, leaving 7 bases between them. CDR3 sequence reads: CASSPTPTNEKLFF. Written as DNA, the CDR3 is TGTGCCAGCAGCCCGACCCCAACTAATGAAAAACTGTTTTTT.

The chain carries TRBV7-3 and TRBJ2-7, with a weak D call TRBD2 (5 bases). The end of the DNA fits TRBJ2-1 better, so the J call may be wrong. CDR1 and CDR2 (germline): SGHTA, FQGTGA. The CDR3 consists of 12 residues. CDR3 sequence (DNA): TGTGCCAGCAGCTTAGAGCGGAGTGAGCAGTTCTTC. It encodes CASSLERSEQFF.

This clonotype was counted many times. The genes are TRBV10-3 and TRBJ1-1; unclear D gene. V lost 3 bases and J 6 bases, leaving 17 bases between the germline ends. This CDR3 has 15 residues. The V gene's germline CDR1 is ENHRY and CDR2 SYGVKD. The CDR3 loop is CAISEQDGIVAEAFF. DNA for the CDR3: TGTGCCATCAGTGAACAAGACGGGATCGTCGCTGAAGCTTTCTTT.

The genes are TRBV10-3 and TRBJ1-5; TRBD1 matches 7 bases. CDR1 ENHRY and CDR2 SYGVKD come from the germline V gene. CDR3 length: 14 residues. The trim removed 5 bases at V and 4 bases at J, leaving 5 bases unmatched. The CDR3 loop is CAISSGTENQPQHF. CDR3 nucleotide sequence: TGTGCCATCAGTTCCGGGACAGAGAATCAGCCCCAGCATTTT.

The sample holds a few counts of this clonotype. The chain couples TRBV4-3 to TRBJ1-4, with no clear D. Germline CDR1 and CDR2: LGHNA and YSLEER. CDR3 length: 16 residues. V was shortened by 0 bases and J by 6 bases, with 14 bases between the two germline ends. Here the CDR3 reads CASSQDMRVGYEKLFF. CDR3 DNA sequence: TGCGCCAGCAGCCAAGATATGAGGGTCGGGTATGAAAAACTGTTTTTT.

This clonotype was seen repeatedly, ten times or more. The chain joins TRBV7-9 to TRBJ1-1; 10 bases match TRBD1. The junction had 4 bases not matched to a gene; V was cut back by 4 bases and J by 5 bases. The CDR3 length is 14 residues. Germline V gene lookup returns CDR1 SEHNR and CDR2 FQNEAQ (reference sequence). This chain's CDR3 is CASSSGTGVTEAFF. For the CDR3, the DNA is TGTGCCAGCAGCTCGGGGACAGGGGTAACTGAAGCTTTCTTT.

Many counts were recorded for this clonotype. In DNA, the CDR3 is TGTGCCAGCAGTCTCGGGGGCTCGGAGACCCAGTACTTC. It translates to CASSLGGSETQYF. The chain has TRBV7-2 and TRBJ2-5; D possibly matches TRBD1 or TRBD2 (6 bases each). V was pared by 6 bases and J by 5 bases, with 13 bases between. The CDR3 has 13 residues. Germline-derived CDR1 and CDR2 are SGHTA and FQGNSA.

V is TRBV20-1 and J is TRBJ2-7, with 12 bases fitting TRBD2. The germline V gene encodes CDR1 DFQATT and CDR2 SNEGSKA (reference sequence). The CDR3 length is 14 residues. V gave up 3 bases and J gave up 5 bases; unmatched junction bases: 5. The CDR3 DNA follows: TGCAGTGCTAGCTCTAGCGGGGGGGCGCACGAGCAGTACTTC. This sequence encodes CSASSSGGAHEQYF.

The chain employs TRBV6-2 or TRBV6-3 and TRBJ2-6; D possibly uses TRBD1 or TRBD2 (6 bases each). The CDR3 is 18 residues long. Trimming pared 6 bases from V and 0 bases from J, leaving 18 bases between. Germline CDR1 MNHEY, CDR2 SVGEGT. In DNA, the CDR3 is TGTGCCAGCAGGCGAGGGCACCGGGGGCCCTCTGGGGCCAACGTCCTGACTTTC. Residues: CASRRGHRGPSGANVLTF.

The V gene is TRBV7-6, the J gene TRBJ2-7; 7 bases align to TRBD2. Germline V CDR1 and CDR2: SGHVS, FNYEAQ. CDR3 length: 17 amino acids. Trimming removed 5 bases from V and 1 base from J; junction bases left unmatched: 14. The CDR3 is CASSPKRAGEASYEQYF. The CDR3 DNA reads TGTGCCAGCAGCCCTAAAAGGGCGGGAGAGGCTTCCTACGAGCAGTACTTC.

This sequence joins TRBV7-2 and TRBJ1-3; D remains ambiguous. This CDR3 region has 15 residues. V lost 5 bases to trimming and J lost 4 bases, with 15 bases between them. The germline V gene has CDR1 SGHTA and CDR2 FQGNSA. The chain's CDR3 is CASSPGLAAGNTIYF. In nucleotides, the CDR3 is TGTGCCAGCAGCCCTGGACTGGCCGCAGGAAACACCATATATTTT.